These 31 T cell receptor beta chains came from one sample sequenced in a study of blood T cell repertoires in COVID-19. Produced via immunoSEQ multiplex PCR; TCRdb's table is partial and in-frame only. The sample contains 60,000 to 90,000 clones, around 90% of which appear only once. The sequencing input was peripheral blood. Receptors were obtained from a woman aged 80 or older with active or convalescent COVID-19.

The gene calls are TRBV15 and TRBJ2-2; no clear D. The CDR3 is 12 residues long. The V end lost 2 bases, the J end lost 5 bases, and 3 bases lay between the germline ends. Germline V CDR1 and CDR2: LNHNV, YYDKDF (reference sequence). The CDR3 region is CATSRSTGELFF. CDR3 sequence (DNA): TGTGCCACCAGCAGATCAACCGGGGAGCTGTTTTTT. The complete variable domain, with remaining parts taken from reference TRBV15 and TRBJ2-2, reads DAMVIQNPRYQVTQFGKPVTLSCSQTLNHNVMYWYQQKSSQAPKLLFHYYDKDFNNEADTPDNFQSRRPNTSFCFLDIRSPGLGDTAMYLCATSRSTGELFFGEGSRLTVL.

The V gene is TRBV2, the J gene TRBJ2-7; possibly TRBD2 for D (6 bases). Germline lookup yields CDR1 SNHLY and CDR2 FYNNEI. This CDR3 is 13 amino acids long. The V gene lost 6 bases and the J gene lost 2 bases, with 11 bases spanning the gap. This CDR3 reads CASREGGTYEQYF. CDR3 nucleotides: TGTGCCAGCAGGGAGGGCGGGACCTACGAGCAGTACTTC.

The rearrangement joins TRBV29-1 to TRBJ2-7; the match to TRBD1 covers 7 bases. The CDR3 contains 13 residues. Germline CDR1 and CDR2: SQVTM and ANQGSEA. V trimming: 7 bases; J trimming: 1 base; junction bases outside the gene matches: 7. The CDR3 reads CSALIQGSYEQYF. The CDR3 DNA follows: TGCAGCGCCCTGATACAGGGGTCCTACGAGCAGTACTTC.

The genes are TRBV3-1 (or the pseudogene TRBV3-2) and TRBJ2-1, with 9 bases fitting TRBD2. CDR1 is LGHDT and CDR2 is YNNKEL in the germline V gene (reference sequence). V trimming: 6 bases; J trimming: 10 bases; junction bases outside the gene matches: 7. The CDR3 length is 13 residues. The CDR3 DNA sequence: TGTGCCAGCAGGCCAGCGGGAGGACAAGAGCAGTTCTTC. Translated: CASRPAGGQEQFF.

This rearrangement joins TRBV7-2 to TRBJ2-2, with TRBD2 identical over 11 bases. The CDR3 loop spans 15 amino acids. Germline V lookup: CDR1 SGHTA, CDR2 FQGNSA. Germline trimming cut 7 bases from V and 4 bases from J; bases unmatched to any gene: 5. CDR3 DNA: TGTGCCAGCACCCGTAGCGGGGGGGCCACCGGGGAGCTGTTTTTT. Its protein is CASTRSGGATGELFF.

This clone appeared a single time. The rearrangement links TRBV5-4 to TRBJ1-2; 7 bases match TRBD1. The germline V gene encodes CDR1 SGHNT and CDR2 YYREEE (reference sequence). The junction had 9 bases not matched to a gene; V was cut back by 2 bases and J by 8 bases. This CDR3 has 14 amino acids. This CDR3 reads CASSFRGTDEGYTF. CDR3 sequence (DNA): TGTGCCAGCAGCTTCCGCGGGACAGATGAAGGCTACACCTTC.

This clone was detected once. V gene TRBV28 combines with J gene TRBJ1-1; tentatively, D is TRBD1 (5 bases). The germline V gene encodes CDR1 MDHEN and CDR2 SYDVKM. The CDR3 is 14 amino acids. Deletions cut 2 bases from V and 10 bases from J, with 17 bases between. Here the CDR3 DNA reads TGTGCCAGCAGTTTACACAACGCGGGGGTGGGAGCTTTCTTT. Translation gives CASSLHNAGVGAFF.

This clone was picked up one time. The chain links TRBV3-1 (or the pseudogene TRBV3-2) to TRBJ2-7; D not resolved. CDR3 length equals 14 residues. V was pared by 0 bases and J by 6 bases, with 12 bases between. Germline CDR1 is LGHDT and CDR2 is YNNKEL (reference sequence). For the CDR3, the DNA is TGTGCCAGCAGCCAAGATCGTAGCTCGGGCGAGCAGTACTTC. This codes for CASSQDRSSGEQYF.

CDR3 sequence: CSVGLLGTGGEQYF. CDR3 DNA sequence: TGCAGCGTGGGGTTGTTGGGGACAGGGGGCGAGCAGTACTTC. The chain joins TRBV29-1 to TRBJ2-7; 11 nucleotides line up with TRBD1. The CDR3 extends over 14 amino acids. The junction had 10 bases not matched to a gene; V was cut back by 6 bases and J by 6 bases. Germline assignment: CDR1 SQVTM and CDR2 ANQGSEA.

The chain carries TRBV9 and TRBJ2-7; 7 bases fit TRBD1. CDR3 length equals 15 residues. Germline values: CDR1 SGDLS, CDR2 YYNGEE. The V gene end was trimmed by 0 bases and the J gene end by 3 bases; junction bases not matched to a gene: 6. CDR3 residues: CASSVAGTAYYEQYF. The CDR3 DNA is TGTGCCAGCAGCGTAGCGGGGACAGCCTACTACGAGCAGTACTTC.

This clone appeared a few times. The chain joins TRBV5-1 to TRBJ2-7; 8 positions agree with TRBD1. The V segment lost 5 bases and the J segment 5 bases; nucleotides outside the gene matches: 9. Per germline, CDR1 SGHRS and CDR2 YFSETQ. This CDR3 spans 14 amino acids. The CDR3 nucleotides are TGCGCCAGCAGTGTTGGCAGGGGGCTGGACGAGCAGTACTTC. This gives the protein CASSVGRGLDEQYF.

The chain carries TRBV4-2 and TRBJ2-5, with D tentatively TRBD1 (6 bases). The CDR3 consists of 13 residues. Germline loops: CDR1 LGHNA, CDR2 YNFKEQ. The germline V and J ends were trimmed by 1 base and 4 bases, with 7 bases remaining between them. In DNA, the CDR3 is TGTGCCAGCAGCCAAGTCAGGGGAGAGACCCAGTACTTC. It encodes CASSQVRGETQYF.

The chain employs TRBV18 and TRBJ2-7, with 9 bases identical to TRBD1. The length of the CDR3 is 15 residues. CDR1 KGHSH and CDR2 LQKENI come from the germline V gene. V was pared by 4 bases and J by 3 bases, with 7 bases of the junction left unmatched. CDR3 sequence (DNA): TGTGCCAGCTCACTTACAGGGGGCAGGATCTACGAGCAGTACTTC. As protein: CASSLTGGRIYEQYF.

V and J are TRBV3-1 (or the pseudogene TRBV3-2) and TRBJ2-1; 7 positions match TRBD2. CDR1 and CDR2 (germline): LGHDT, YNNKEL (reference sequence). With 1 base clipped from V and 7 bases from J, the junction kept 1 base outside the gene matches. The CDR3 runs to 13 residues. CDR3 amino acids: CASSQGGGNEQFF. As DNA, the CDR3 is TGTGCCAGCAGCCAAGGGGGGGGTAATGAGCAGTTCTTC.

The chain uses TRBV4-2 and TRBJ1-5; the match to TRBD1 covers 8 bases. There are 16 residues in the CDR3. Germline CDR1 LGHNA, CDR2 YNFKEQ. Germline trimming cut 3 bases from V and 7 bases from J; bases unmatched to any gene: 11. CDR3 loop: CASSHGQGQPSQPQHF. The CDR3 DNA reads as TGTGCCAGCAGCCACGGACAGGGCCAACCCAGCCAGCCCCAGCATTTT.

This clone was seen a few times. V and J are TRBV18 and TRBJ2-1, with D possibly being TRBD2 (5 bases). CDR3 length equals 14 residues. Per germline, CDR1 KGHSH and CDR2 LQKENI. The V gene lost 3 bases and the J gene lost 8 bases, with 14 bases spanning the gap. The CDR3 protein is CASSPWLTRDEQFF. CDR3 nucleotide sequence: TGTGCCAGCTCACCCTGGCTCACTAGGGATGAGCAGTTCTTC.

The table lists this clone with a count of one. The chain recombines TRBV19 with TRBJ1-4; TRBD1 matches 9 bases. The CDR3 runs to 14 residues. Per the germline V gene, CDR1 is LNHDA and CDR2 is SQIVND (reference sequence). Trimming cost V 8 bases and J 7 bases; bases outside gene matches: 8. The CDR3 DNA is TGTGCCAGTCATCCGACAGGGGGAGGTGAAAAACTGTTTTTT. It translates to CASHPTGGGEKLFF.

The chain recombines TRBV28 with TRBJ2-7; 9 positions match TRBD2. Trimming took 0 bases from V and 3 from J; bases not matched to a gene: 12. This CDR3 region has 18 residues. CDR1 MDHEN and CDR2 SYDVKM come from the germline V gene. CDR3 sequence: CASSLWASGDRPLYEQYF. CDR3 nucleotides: TGTGCCAGCAGTTTATGGGCTAGCGGGGACCGTCCACTCTACGAGCAGTACTTC.

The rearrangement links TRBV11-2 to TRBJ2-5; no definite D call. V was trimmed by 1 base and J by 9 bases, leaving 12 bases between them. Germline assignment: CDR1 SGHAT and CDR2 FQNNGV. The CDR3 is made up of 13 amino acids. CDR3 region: CASSLATEMAQYF. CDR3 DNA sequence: TGTGCCAGCAGCTTAGCAACCGAGATGGCCCAGTACTTC.

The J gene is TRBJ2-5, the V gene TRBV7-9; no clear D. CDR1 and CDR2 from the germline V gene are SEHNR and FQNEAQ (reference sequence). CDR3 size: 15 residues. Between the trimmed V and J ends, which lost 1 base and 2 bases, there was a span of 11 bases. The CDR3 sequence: CASSLDLQTQETQYF. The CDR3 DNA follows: TGTGCCAGCAGCTTAGATTTACAGACACAAGAGACCCAGTACTTC.

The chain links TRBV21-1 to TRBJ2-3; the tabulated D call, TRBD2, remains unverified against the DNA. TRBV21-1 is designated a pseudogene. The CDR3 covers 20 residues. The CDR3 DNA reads TGTGCCAGCAGCAGGTTGAGGGGGGGCAGAACTAGCGGGAGGACAGATACGCAGTATTTT. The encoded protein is CASSRLRGGRTSGRTDTQYF.

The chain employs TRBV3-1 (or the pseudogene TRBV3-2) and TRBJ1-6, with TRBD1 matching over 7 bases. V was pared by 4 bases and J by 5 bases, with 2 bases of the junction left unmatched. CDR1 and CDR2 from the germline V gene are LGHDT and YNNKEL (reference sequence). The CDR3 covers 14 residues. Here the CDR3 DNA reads TGTGCCAGCAGCCGACAGGGACATAATTCACCCCTCCACTTT. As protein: CASSRQGHNSPLHF.

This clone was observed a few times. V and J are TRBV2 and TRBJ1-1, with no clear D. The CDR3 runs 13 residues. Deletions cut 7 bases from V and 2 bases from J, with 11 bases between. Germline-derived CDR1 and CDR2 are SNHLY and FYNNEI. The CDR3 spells CASKRSENTEAFF. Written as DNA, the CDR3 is TGTGCCAGCAAGCGGAGTGAAAACACTGAAGCTTTCTTT. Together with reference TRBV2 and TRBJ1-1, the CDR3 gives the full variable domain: EPEVTQTPSHQVTQMGQEVILRCVPISNHLYFYWYRQILGQKVEFLVSFYNNEISEKSEIFDDQFSVERPDGSNFTLKIRSTKLEDSAMYFCASKRSENTEAFFGQGTRLTVV.

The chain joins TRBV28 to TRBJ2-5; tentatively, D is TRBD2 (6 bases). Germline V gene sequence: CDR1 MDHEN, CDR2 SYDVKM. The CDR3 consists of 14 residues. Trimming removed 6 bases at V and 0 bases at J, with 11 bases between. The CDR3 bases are TGTGCCAGCAGCCGGGGCGGGGACCAAGAGACCCAGTACTTC. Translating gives CASSRGGDQETQYF.

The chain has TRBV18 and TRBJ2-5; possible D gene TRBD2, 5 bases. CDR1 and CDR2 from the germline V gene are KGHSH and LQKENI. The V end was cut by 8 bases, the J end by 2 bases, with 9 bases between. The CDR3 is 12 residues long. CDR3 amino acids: CASGPGQETQYF. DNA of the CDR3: TGTGCCAGCGGCCCGGGGCAAGAGACCCAGTACTTC.

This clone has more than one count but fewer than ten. The CDR3 protein is CASRQRGAPYEQYF. DNA for the CDR3: TGTGCCAGCAGGCAGCGGGGGGCACCCTACGAGCAGTACTTC. The chain recombines TRBV27 with TRBJ2-7, with 9 bases aligning to TRBD2. Germline trimming cut 6 bases from V and 2 bases from J; bases unmatched to any gene: 5. The CDR3 has 14 amino acids. In germline, CDR1 is MNHEY, CDR2 SMNVEV (reference sequence).

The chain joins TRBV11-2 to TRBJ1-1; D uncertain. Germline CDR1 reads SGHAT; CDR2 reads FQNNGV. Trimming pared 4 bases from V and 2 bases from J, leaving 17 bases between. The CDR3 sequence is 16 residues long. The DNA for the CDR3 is TGTGCCAGCAGCTCGAGGGCTCGGGGTTATAACACTGAAGCTTTCTTT. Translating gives CASSSRARGYNTEAFF.

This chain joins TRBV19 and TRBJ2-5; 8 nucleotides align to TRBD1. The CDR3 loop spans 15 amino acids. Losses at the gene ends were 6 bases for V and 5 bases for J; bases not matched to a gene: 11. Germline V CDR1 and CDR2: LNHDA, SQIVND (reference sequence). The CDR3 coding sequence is TGTGCCAGTAGAGAGGCTCGGACAGGGAGTGAGACCCAGTACTTC. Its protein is CASREARTGSETQYF. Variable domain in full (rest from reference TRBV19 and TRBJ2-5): DGGITQSPKYLFRKEGQNVTLSCEQNLNHDAMYWYRQDPGQGLRLIYYSQIVNDFQKGDIAEGYSVSREKKESFPLTVTSAQKNPTAFYLCASREARTGSETQYFGPGTRLLVL.

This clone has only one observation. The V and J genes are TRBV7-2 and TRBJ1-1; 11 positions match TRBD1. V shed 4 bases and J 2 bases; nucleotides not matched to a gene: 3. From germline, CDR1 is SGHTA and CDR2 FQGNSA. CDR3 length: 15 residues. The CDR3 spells CASSWGQGGNTEAFF. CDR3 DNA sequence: TGTGCCAGCAGCTGGGGACAGGGGGGAAACACTGAAGCTTTCTTT.

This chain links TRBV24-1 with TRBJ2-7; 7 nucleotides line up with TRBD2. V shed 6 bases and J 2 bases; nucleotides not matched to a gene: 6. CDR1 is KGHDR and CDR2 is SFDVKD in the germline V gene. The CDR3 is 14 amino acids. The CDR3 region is CATSPRDYPYEQYF. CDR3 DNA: TGTGCCACCAGTCCCAGGGACTATCCCTACGAGCAGTACTTC.

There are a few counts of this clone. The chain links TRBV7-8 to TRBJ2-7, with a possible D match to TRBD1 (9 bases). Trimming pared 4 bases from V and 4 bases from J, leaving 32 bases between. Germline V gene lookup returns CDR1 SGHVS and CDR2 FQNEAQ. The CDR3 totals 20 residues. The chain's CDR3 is CASSSPTGGLQAGGSYEQYF. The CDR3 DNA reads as TGTGCCAGCAGCTCGCCGACAGGGGGACTTCAGGCGGGAGGCTCTTACGAGCAGTACTTC.